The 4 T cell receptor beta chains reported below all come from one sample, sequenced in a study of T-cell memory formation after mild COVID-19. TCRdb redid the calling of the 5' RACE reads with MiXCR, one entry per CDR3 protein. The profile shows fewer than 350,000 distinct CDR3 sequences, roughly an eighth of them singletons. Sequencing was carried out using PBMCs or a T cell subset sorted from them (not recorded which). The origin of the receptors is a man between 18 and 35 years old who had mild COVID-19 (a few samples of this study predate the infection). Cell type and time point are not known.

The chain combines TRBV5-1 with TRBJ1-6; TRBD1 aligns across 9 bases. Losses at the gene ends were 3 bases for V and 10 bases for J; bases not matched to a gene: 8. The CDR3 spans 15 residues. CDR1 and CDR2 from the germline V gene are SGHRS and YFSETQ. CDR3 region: CASSSGTGKGSPLHF. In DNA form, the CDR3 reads TGCGCCAGCAGCTCCGGGACAGGGAAAGGATCACCCCTCCACTTT. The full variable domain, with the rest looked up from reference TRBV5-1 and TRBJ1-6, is KAGVTQTPRYLIKTRGQQVTLSCSPISGHRSVSWYQQTPGQGLQFLFEYFSETQRNKGNFPGRFSGRQFSNSRSEMNVSTLELGDSALYLCASSSGTGKGSPLHFGNGTRLTVT.

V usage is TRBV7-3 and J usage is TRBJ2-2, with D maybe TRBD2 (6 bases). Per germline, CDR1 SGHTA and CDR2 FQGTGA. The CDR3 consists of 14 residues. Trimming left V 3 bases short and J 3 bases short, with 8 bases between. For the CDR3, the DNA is TGTGCCAGCAGCTTCGGGGGATACACCGGGGAGCTGTTTTTT. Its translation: CASSFGGYTGELFF. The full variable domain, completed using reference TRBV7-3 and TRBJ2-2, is GAGVSQTPSNKVTEKGKYVELRCDPISGHTALYWYRQSLGQGPEFLIYFQGTGAADDSGLPNDRFFAVRPEGSVSTLKIQRTERGDSAVYLCASSFGGYTGELFFGEGSRLTVL.

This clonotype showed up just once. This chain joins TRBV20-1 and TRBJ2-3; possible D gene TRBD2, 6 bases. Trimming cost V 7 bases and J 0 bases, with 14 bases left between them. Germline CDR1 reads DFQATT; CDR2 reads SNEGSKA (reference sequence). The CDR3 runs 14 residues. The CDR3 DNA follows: TGCAGTGTGTCCATGGGGGGAAGCACAGATACGCAGTATTTT. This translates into CSVSMGGSTDTQYF.

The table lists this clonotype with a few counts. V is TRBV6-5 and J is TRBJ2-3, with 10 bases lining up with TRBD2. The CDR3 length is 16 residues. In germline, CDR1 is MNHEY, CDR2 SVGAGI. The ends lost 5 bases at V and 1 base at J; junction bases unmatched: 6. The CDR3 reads CASSHSGGPGTDTQYF. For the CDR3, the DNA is TGTGCCAGCAGTCATAGCGGGGGGCCCGGCACAGATACGCAGTATTTT.